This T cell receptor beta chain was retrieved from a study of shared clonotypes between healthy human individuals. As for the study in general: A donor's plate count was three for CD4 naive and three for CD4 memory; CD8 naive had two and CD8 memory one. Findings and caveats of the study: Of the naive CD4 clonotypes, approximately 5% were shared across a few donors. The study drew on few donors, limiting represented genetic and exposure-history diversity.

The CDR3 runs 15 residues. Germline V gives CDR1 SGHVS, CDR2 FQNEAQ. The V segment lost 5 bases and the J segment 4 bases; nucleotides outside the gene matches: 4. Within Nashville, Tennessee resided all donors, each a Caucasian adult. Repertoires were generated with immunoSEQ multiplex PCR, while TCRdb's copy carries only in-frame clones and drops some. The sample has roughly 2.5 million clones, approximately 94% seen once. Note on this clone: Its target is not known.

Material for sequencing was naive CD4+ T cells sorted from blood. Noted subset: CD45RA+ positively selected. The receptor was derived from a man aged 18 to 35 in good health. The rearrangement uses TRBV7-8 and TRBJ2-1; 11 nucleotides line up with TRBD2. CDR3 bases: TGTGCCAGCAGCCCTCTAGCGGGGGGTTACAATGAGCAGTTCTTC. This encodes CASSPLAGGYNEQFF.